The 20 T cell receptor beta chains presented below share a single source sample, sequenced in a study of T-cell memory formation after mild COVID-19. TCRdb re-called the 5' RACE reads through MiXCR, storing one row per CDR3 protein. Here the sample spans 450,000 to 700,000 distinct CDR3 sequences, approximately 19% being singletons. The sample comprised PBMCs or a T cell subset sorted from them (not recorded which). These receptors originate from an adult woman who had mild COVID-19 (a few samples of this study predate the infection). Cell type and time point are not known.

The table lists this clonotype with a few counts. The J gene is TRBJ2-1, the V gene TRBV3-1; 10 nucleotides line up with TRBD2. Trimming took 0 bases from V and 7 from J; bases not matched to a gene: 9. Germline V gene lookup returns CDR1 LGHDT and CDR2 YNNKEL (reference sequence). The CDR3 contains 17 residues. Here the CDR3 DNA reads TGTGCCAGCAGCCAAGATACCCCGACTAGCGGGTTTAATGAGCAGTTCTTC. Residues: CASSQDTPTSGFNEQFF.

The rearrangement joins TRBV18 to TRBJ2-3; 10 positions agree with TRBD2. Germline values: CDR1 KGHSH, CDR2 LQKENI. The CDR3 covers 18 residues. The junction had 10 bases not matched to a gene; V was cut back by 1 base and J by 3 bases. The CDR3 sequence is CASSPLSGRARRTDTQYF. The CDR3, as DNA: TGTGCCAGCTCACCACTAAGCGGGAGGGCCCGTAGAACAGATACGCAGTATTTT.

The table lists this clonotype with a few counts. The chain is built from TRBV18 and TRBJ2-3; the D gene is possibly TRBD1 (6 bases). The CDR3 totals 16 residues. Per germline, CDR1 KGHSH and CDR2 LQKENI. The germline V and J ends were trimmed by 5 bases and 0 bases, with 15 bases remaining between them. The CDR3 sequence is CASSSSQGHSTDTQYF. The CDR3 nucleotides read TGTGCCAGCTCATCATCACAGGGACATAGCACAGATACGCAGTATTTT.

CDR3 in DNA: TGTGCCAGCAGAGAGACTAGCGGGGGGGCCATTGACATTCAGTACTTC. This translates into CASRETSGGAIDIQYF. The chain couples TRBV12-3 or TRBV12-4 to TRBJ2-4, with TRBD2 matching 14 bases. Losses at the gene ends were 6 bases for V and 8 bases for J; bases not matched to a gene: 9. The CDR3 length is 16 residues.

The chain combines TRBV30 with TRBJ1-1; 10 nucleotides line up with TRBD1. The CDR3 loop spans 12 amino acids. Per germline, CDR1 GTSNPN and CDR2 SVGIG (reference sequence). The DNA of the CDR3 is TGTGCTCGGGACAGGGGAGTGACTGAAGCTTTCTTT. Translating gives CARDRGVTEAFF. The entire variable domain, with the rest obtained from reference TRBV30 and TRBJ1-1, is as follows: SQTIHQWPATLVQPVGSPLSLECTVEGTSNPNLYWYRQAAGRGLQLLFYSVGIGQISSEVPQNLSASRPQDRQFILSSKKLLLSDSGFYLCARDRGVTEAFFGQGTRLTVV.

V is TRBV4-1 and J is TRBJ1-2; no definite D call. The CDR3 loop spans 15 amino acids. CDR1 is MGHRA, CDR2 YSYEKL, per germline. V lost 0 bases to trimming and J lost 9 bases, with 17 bases between them. The CDR3 nucleotides are TGCGCCAGCAGCCAAGAGAGATCCAGGTCTAGGAGCTACACCTTC. Its translation: CASSQERSRSRSYTF.

This clonotype occurred many times. The chain has TRBV5-1 and TRBJ1-1, with D possibly matching TRBD1 (6 bases). Per germline, CDR1 SGHRS and CDR2 YFSETQ. CDR3 length: 14 residues. The V end was cut by 5 bases, the J end by 1 base, with 12 bases between. The CDR3: CASRLSGENTEAFF. The CDR3 DNA sequence: TGCGCCAGCAGGCTCTCAGGGGAGAACACTGAAGCTTTCTTT. The full variable domain, rest sourced from reference TRBV5-1 and TRBJ1-1, is KAGVTQTPRYLIKTRGQQVTLSCSPISGHRSVSWYQQTPGQGLQFLFEYFSETQRNKGNFPGRFSGRQFSNSRSEMNVSTLELGDSALYLCASRLSGENTEAFFGQGTRLTVV.

The V and J genes are TRBV12-3 or TRBV12-4 and TRBJ1-1, with D tentatively TRBD1 (6 bases). V gave up 6 bases and J gave up 4 bases, with 15 bases separating them. The CDR3 has 14 residues. CDR3 in amino acids: CASSRSTGPTEAFF. In DNA form, the CDR3 reads TGTGCCAGCAGCCGTTCAACAGGGCCCACTGAAGCTTTCTTT.

This clonotype was seen only a few times. This chain links TRBV4-2 with TRBJ2-3, with 10 nucleotides matching TRBD1. V was clipped by 4 bases and J by 3 bases; unmatched bases: 10. The CDR3 is 17 residues long. Germline CDR1 LGHNA, CDR2 YNFKEQ. The CDR3 DNA reads TGTGCCAGCAGCCCGATCCCGGGACAGGGGACAACAGATACGCAGTATTTT. This encodes CASSPIPGQGTTDTQYF.

The chain links TRBV7-2 to TRBJ2-5, with D tentatively TRBD2 (6 bases). Germline-derived CDR1 and CDR2 are SGHTA and FQGNSA. V was trimmed by 2 bases and J by 4 bases, leaving 17 bases between them. This CDR3 region has 16 residues. The CDR3: CASSLQAGKVRETQYF. CDR3 nucleotide sequence: TGTGCCAGCAGCTTACAGGCGGGGAAAGTTCGAGAGACCCAGTACTTC.

Concerning this clonotype itself: The conserved closing phenylalanine or tryptophan is absent in this CDR3, likely reflecting a read error. The chain combines TRBV5-1 with TRBJ1-5, with 7 nucleotides matching TRBD1. This CDR3 has 14 residues. With 4 bases clipped from V and 2 bases from J, the junction kept 3 bases outside the gene matches. Germline CDR1 and CDR2: SGHRS and YFSETQ. CDR3 amino acids: CASSQGDGNQPQHL. In nucleotides, the CDR3 is TGCGCCAGCAGCCAGGGGGATGGCAATCAGCCCCAGCATTTG.

In this sample, this clonotype turned up a few times. The J gene is TRBJ1-5, the V gene TRBV5-1, with 8 bases matching TRBD1. The CDR3 has 14 amino acids. J was trimmed by 5 bases and V by 4 bases; bases with no gene match: 5. Looked up from germline, CDR1 is SGHRS and CDR2 is YFSETQ. The CDR3 DNA reads as TGCGCCAGCAGCCGGACAGGGCATGATCAGCCCCAGCATTTT. This codes for CASSRTGHDQPQHF. The whole variable domain, remainder taken from reference TRBV5-1 and TRBJ1-5, is KAGVTQTPRYLIKTRGQQVTLSCSPISGHRSVSWYQQTPGQGLQFLFEYFSETQRNKGNFPGRFSGRQFSNSRSEMNVSTLELGDSALYLCASSRTGHDQPQHFGDGTRLSIL.

The gene calls are TRBV20-1 and TRBJ1-4; D remains ambiguous. The V end lost 0 bases, the J end lost 2 bases, and 10 bases lay between the germline ends. Germline CDR1 is DFQATT and CDR2 is SNEGSKA (reference sequence). This CDR3 has 15 residues. The DNA of the CDR3 is TGCAGTGCTAGAGATCCTGGGTTGACTAATGAAAAACTGTTTTTT. Amino acid sequence: CSARDPGLTNEKLFF.

In this sample, this clonotype turned up a few times. The chain uses TRBV24-1 and TRBJ2-1; no definite D call. Germline V gives CDR1 KGHDR, CDR2 SFDVKD. The CDR3 contains 14 residues. Trimming took off 6 bases at V and 0 bases at J, with 8 bases between the two ends. The CDR3 DNA sequence: TGTGCCACCAGTTCAAGGGACTCCTACAATGAGCAGTTCTTC. Amino acid sequence: CATSSRDSYNEQFF.

This clonotype was seen at least ten times. This rearrangement joins TRBV20-1 to TRBJ1-5; possibly TRBD1 for D (6 bases). The CDR3 spans 15 residues. Deletions cut 1 base from V and 3 bases from J, with 13 bases between. CDR1 is DFQATT and CDR2 is SNEGSKA in the germline V gene (reference sequence). CDR3 loop: CSARVQGLNNQPQHF. As DNA, the CDR3 is TGCAGTGCTAGAGTCCAGGGGCTAAACAATCAGCCCCAGCATTTT.

The chain is built from TRBV20-1 and TRBJ1-1, with 9 bases matching TRBD1. Germline assignment: CDR1 DFQATT and CDR2 SNEGSKA (reference sequence). The CDR3 contains 13 residues. The V gene end was trimmed by 2 bases and the J gene end by 4 bases; junction bases not matched to a gene: 2. The CDR3 DNA reads as TGCAGTGCTAGAATGGGACAGGGCACTGAAGCTTTCTTT. It translates to CSARMGQGTEAFF.

The chain links TRBV4-1 to TRBJ1-1; TRBD1 matches 10 bases. The trim removed 2 bases at V and 4 bases at J, leaving 7 bases unmatched. This CDR3 spans 16 amino acids. In germline, CDR1 is MGHRA, CDR2 YSYEKL. The CDR3 loop reads CASSQSPGQGSTEAFF. The CDR3 DNA sequence: TGCGCCAGCAGCCAAAGCCCGGGACAGGGGTCCACTGAAGCTTTCTTT.

This clonotype was found a few times. The chain links TRBV5-1 to TRBJ1-2; D is unclear. Looked up from germline, CDR1 is SGHRS and CDR2 is YFSETQ. Trimming took off 3 bases at V and 0 bases at J, with 15 bases between the two ends. This CDR3 contains 16 residues. The CDR3 spells CASSSWAEEANYGYTF. CDR3 sequence (DNA): TGCGCCAGCAGCTCCTGGGCGGAGGAGGCTAACTATGGCTACACCTTC.

This clonotype has a count of ten or more. The chain has TRBV5-1 and TRBJ2-1; 8 bases are shared with TRBD2. Germline V gene data show CDR1 as SGHRS and CDR2 as YFSETQ. The V segment lost 3 bases and the J segment 5 bases; nucleotides outside the gene matches: 7. The CDR3 runs to 15 residues. This CDR3 is CASSSAGTRDNEQFF. The CDR3 bases are TGCGCCAGCAGCTCAGCCGGGACTAGAGACAATGAGCAGTTCTTC.

This chain links TRBV7-9 with TRBJ2-5, with TRBD1 matching over 7 bases. The tail of the sequence fits TRBJ2-7 better, so the J call may be wrong. The CDR3 consists of 14 residues. Looked up from germline, CDR1 is SEHNR and CDR2 is FQNEAQ (reference sequence). CDR3 coding DNA: TGTGCCAGCAGCTCGACAGGGAACGGCTACGAGCAGTACTTC. It specifies CASSSTGNGYEQYF.